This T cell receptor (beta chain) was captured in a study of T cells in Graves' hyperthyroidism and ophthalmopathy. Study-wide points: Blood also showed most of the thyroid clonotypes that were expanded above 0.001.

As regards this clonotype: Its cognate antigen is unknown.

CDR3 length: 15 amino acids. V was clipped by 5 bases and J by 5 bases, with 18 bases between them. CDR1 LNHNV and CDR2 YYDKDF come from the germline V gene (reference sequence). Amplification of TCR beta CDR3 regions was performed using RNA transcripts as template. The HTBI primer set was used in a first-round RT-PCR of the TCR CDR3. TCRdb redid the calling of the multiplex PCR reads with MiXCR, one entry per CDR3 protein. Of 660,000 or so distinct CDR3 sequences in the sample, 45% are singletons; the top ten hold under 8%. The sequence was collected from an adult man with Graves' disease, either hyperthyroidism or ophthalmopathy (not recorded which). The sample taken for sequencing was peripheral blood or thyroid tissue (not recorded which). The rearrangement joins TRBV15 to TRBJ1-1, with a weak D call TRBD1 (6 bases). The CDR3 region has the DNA TGTGCCACCAGCCGCCAGGGGACGGAGGGGACTGAAGCTTTCTTT. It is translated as CATSRQGTEGTEAFF.